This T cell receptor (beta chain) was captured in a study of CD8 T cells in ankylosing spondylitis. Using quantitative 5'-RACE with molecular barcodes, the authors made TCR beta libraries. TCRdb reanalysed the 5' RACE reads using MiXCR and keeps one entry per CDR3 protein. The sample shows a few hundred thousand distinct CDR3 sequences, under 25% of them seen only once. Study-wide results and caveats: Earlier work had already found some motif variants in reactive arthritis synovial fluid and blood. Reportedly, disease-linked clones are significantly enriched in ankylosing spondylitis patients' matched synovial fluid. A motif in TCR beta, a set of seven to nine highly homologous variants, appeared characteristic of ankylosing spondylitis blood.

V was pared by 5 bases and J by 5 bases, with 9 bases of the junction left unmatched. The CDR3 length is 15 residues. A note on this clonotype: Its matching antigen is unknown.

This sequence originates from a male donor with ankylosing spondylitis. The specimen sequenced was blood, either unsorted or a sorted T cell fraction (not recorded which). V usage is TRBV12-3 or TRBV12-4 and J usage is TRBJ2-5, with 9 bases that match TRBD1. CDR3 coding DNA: TGTGCCAGCAGTCCCCGGGACAGGGAAGGGGAGACCCAGTACTTC. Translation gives CASSPRDREGETQYF.